A selection of T cell receptor beta chains follows, all from one sample in a study of blood T cell repertoires in COVID-19. Clones were read by immunoSEQ multiplex PCR, and TCRdb kept only the in-frame ones, dropping some. The table records 30,000 to 40,000 clones, about four fifths of them present only once. The sequencing sample was made of peripheral blood. These receptors were taken from a man older than 75 with active or convalescent COVID-19. The CDR3 runs from the conserved cysteine through the conserved F or W. Each record gives: CDR3 length, J gene, clone size, V gene, D gene, CDR3 protein, CDR3 DNA. D genes are given only for firm matches. The size of a clone is reported for some rows only, either as once, few or many, or as a class for expanded clones.

cdr3_length: 17; j_call: TRBJ2-5; clone_size: .; v_call: TRBV30; d_call: .; cdr3_aa: CAWSAPPGRGLGETQYF; cdr3_nt: TGTGCCTGGAGTGCCCCCCCCGGGAGGGGGCTGGGAGAGACCCAGTACTTC
cdr3_length: 17; j_call: TRBJ2-5; clone_size: .; v_call: TRBV5-1; d_call: .; cdr3_aa: CASSRPGSGPQGETQYF; cdr3_nt: TGCGCCAGCAGCAGGCCAGGGTCTGGGCCCCAAGGAGAGACCCAGTACTTC
cdr3_length: 15; j_call: TRBJ1-4; clone_size: .; v_call: TRBV21-1; d_call: .; cdr3_aa: CASSLGHRKYEKLFF; cdr3_nt: TGTGCCAGCAGCTTAGGTCACAGAAAGTATGAAAAACTGTTTTTT
cdr3_length: 14; j_call: TRBJ2-3; clone_size: .; v_call: TRBV5-4; d_call: .; cdr3_aa: CASSLPKATDTQYF; cdr3_nt: TGTGCCAGCAGCCTCCCTAAAGCCACAGATACGCAGTATTTT
cdr3_length: 14; j_call: TRBJ2-1; clone_size: .; v_call: TRBV19; d_call: TRBD2; cdr3_aa: CASSKAGGPIEQFF; cdr3_nt: TGTGCCAGTAGTAAAGCGGGAGGGCCTATTGAGCAGTTCTTC
cdr3_length: 15; j_call: TRBJ2-3; clone_size: .; v_call: TRBV5-1; d_call: .; cdr3_aa: CASSRDSTSTDTQYF; cdr3_nt: TGCGCCAGCAGCCGGGACTCAACTAGCACAGATACGCAGTATTTT
cdr3_length: 15; j_call: TRBJ2-1; clone_size: .; v_call: TRBV7-8; d_call: .; cdr3_aa: CASSLYGSSYNEQFF; cdr3_nt: TGTGCCAGCAGCTTATACGGGAGCTCCTACAATGAGCAGTTCTTC
cdr3_length: 20; j_call: TRBJ2-1; clone_size: once; v_call: TRBV15; d_call: TRBD2; cdr3_aa: CATSREETWASGAFYNEQFF; cdr3_nt: TGTGCCACCAGCAGAGAAGAGACCTGGGCTAGCGGGGCCTTCTACAATGAGCAGTTCTTC
cdr3_length: 14; j_call: TRBJ1-1; clone_size: .; v_call: TRBV18; d_call: .; cdr3_aa: CASSRGRLNTEAFF; cdr3_nt: TGTGCCAGCTCACGGGGCAGGCTGAACACTGAAGCTTTCTTT
cdr3_length: 16; j_call: TRBJ2-7; clone_size: .; v_call: TRBV27; d_call: TRBD2; cdr3_aa: CASSSSLAGGQNEQYF; cdr3_nt: TGTGCCAGCAGTTCCTCCCTAGCGGGAGGGCAGAACGAGCAGTACTTC
cdr3_length: 18; j_call: TRBJ2-3; clone_size: .; v_call: TRBV11-3; d_call: TRBD1; cdr3_aa: CASSSISGGRPGTDTQYF; cdr3_nt: TGTGCCAGCAGCTCAATTTCAGGGGGAAGACCTGGGACAGATACGCAGTATTTT
cdr3_length: 16; j_call: TRBJ2-1; clone_size: .; v_call: TRBV19; d_call: TRBD2; cdr3_aa: CASSMYGGRASNEQFF; cdr3_nt: TGTGCCAGTAGTATGTATGGCGGGAGGGCCAGCAATGAGCAGTTCTTC
cdr3_length: 18; j_call: TRBJ2-6; clone_size: .; v_call: TRBV7-5; d_call: .; cdr3_aa: CARSFHRGGAWRANVLTF; cdr3_nt: TGTGCCAGAAGCTTTCACCGGGGGGGAGCCTGGAGGGCCAACGTCCTGACTTTC
cdr3_length: 13; j_call: TRBJ2-7; clone_size: .; v_call: TRBV24-1; d_call: .; cdr3_aa: CATSVGGSYEQYF; cdr3_nt: TGTGCCACCAGTGTAGGGGGTTCCTACGAGCAGTACTTC
cdr3_length: 17; j_call: TRBJ2-1; clone_size: .; v_call: TRBV6-1; d_call: TRBD2; cdr3_aa: CASSVQPSGSSYNEQFF; cdr3_nt: TGTGCCAGCAGTGTACAACCTAGCGGGAGCTCCTACAATGAGCAGTTCTTC
cdr3_length: 16; j_call: TRBJ2-1; clone_size: .; v_call: TRBV4-2; d_call: TRBD2; cdr3_aa: CASSQGGREANNEQFF; cdr3_nt: TGTGCCAGCAGCCAAGGAGGGCGGGAGGCCAACAATGAGCAGTTCTTC
cdr3_length: 15; j_call: TRBJ1-1; clone_size: .; v_call: TRBV30; d_call: .; cdr3_aa: CAWSVYVGGNTEAFF; cdr3_nt: TGTGCCTGGAGTGTATACGTAGGGGGGAACACTGAAGCTTTCTTT
cdr3_length: 16; j_call: TRBJ1-3; clone_size: .; v_call: TRBV4-1; d_call: .; cdr3_aa: CASSQGKAGDPYTIYF; cdr3_nt: TGCGCCAGCAGCCAAGGGAAGGCAGGTGACCCCTACACCATATATTTT
cdr3_length: 17; j_call: TRBJ2-2; clone_size: .; v_call: TRBV2; d_call: TRBD1; cdr3_aa: CASSGFGGTGTTGELFF; cdr3_nt: TGTGCCAGCAGTGGGTTCGGGGGGACAGGGACCACCGGGGAGCTGTTTTTT
cdr3_length: 15; j_call: TRBJ2-2; clone_size: .; v_call: TRBV3-1/TRBV3-2; d_call: .; cdr3_aa: CASSRSDRGTGELFF; cdr3_nt: TGTGCCAGCAGCCGGTCGGACAGAGGGACCGGGGAGCTGTTTTTT
cdr3_length: 17; j_call: TRBJ2-1; clone_size: .; v_call: TRBV5-1; d_call: TRBD2; cdr3_aa: CASSLGTLAGGYNEQFF; cdr3_nt: TGCGCCAGCAGCTTGGGCACCCTAGCGGGAGGATACAATGAGCAGTTCTTC
cdr3_length: 16; j_call: TRBJ2-3; clone_size: .; v_call: TRBV2; d_call: TRBD2; cdr3_aa: CASSDEGLAFTDTQYF; cdr3_nt: TGTGCCAGCAGTGATGAAGGACTAGCGTTCACAGATACGCAGTATTTT
cdr3_length: 16; j_call: TRBJ2-7; clone_size: .; v_call: TRBV24-1; d_call: TRBD2; cdr3_aa: CATSDPTSGRNDEQYF; cdr3_nt: TGTGCCACCAGTGATCCCACTAGCGGGAGAAATGACGAGCAGTACTTC
cdr3_length: 14; j_call: TRBJ1-1; clone_size: .; v_call: TRBV19; d_call: TRBD1; cdr3_aa: CASLLQGARTEAFF; cdr3_nt: TGTGCCAGTCTTCTACAGGGGGCAAGAACTGAAGCTTTCTTT
cdr3_length: 15; j_call: TRBJ2-2; clone_size: .; v_call: TRBV14; d_call: TRBD1; cdr3_aa: CASSYGTGYTGELFF; cdr3_nt: TGTGCCAGCAGCTATGGGACAGGGTACACCGGGGAGCTGTTTTTT
cdr3_length: 13; j_call: TRBJ2-7; clone_size: .; v_call: TRBV5-4; d_call: TRBD2; cdr3_aa: CASSYGGGYEQYF; cdr3_nt: TGTGCCAGCAGCTACGGGGGGGGCTACGAGCAGTACTTC
cdr3_length: 15; j_call: TRBJ2-1; clone_size: .; v_call: TRBV14; d_call: .; cdr3_aa: CASSLTANSYNEQFF; cdr3_nt: TGTGCCAGCAGCCTAACAGCTAACTCCTACAATGAGCAGTTCTTC
cdr3_length: 16; j_call: TRBJ2-1; clone_size: .; v_call: TRBV28; d_call: TRBD2; cdr3_aa: CASSTFSGSSYNEQFF; cdr3_nt: TGTGCCAGCAGTACCTTTAGCGGGAGCTCCTACAATGAGCAGTTCTTC
cdr3_length: 13; j_call: TRBJ1-2; clone_size: .; v_call: TRBV6-5; d_call: TRBD1; cdr3_aa: CASRYDRGYGYTF; cdr3_nt: TGTGCCAGCAGATACGACAGGGGCTATGGCTACACCTTC
cdr3_length: 16; j_call: TRBJ1-3; clone_size: few; v_call: TRBV5-1; d_call: TRBD1; cdr3_aa: CASSKTGTGIGNTIYF; cdr3_nt: TGCGCCAGCAGCAAGACCGGGACAGGGATCGGAAACACCATATATTTT
cdr3_length: 15; j_call: TRBJ2-7; clone_size: .; v_call: TRBV25-1; d_call: .; cdr3_aa: CASSVSLAGAYEQYF; cdr3_nt: TGTGCCAGCAGTGTCAGCCTAGCCGGGGCCTACGAGCAGTACTTC
cdr3_length: 12; j_call: TRBJ1-1; clone_size: .; v_call: TRBV19; d_call: .; cdr3_aa: CASSNGAFEAFF; cdr3_nt: TGTGCCAGTAGTAACGGAGCATTTGAAGCTTTCTTT
cdr3_length: 11; j_call: TRBJ1-3; clone_size: once; v_call: TRBV30; d_call: .; cdr3_aa: CARDSGNTIYF; cdr3_nt: TGTGCACGGGACTCTGGAAACACCATATATTTT
cdr3_length: 14; j_call: TRBJ2-3; clone_size: .; v_call: TRBV7-3; d_call: TRBD2; cdr3_aa: CASSFGRATDTQYF; cdr3_nt: TGTGCCAGCAGCTTCGGGAGGGCTACAGATACGCAGTATTTT
cdr3_length: 11; j_call: TRBJ2-5; clone_size: .; v_call: TRBV12-3/TRBV12-4; d_call: .; cdr3_aa: CASGGGATQYF; cdr3_nt: TGTGCCAGCGGGGGGGGCGCGACCCAGTACTTC
cdr3_length: 14; j_call: TRBJ2-3; clone_size: .; v_call: TRBV6-6; d_call: .; cdr3_aa: CASGKGEPADTQYF; cdr3_nt: TGTGCCAGCGGGAAGGGGGAGCCGGCAGATACGCAGTATTTT
cdr3_length: 14; j_call: TRBJ2-1; clone_size: .; v_call: TRBV7-2; d_call: .; cdr3_aa: CASSLGGHNNEQFF; cdr3_nt: TGTGCCAGCAGCTTAGGCGGACATAACAATGAGCAGTTCTTC
cdr3_length: 14; j_call: TRBJ2-3; clone_size: .; v_call: TRBV6-5; d_call: .; cdr3_aa: CASNRQPHADTQYF; cdr3_nt: TGTGCCAGCAATAGACAGCCCCACGCAGATACGCAGTATTTT
cdr3_length: 16; j_call: TRBJ2-3; clone_size: .; v_call: TRBV20-1; d_call: TRBD2; cdr3_aa: CSASVGGSHATDTQYF; cdr3_nt: TGCAGTGCTAGTGTCGGCGGGAGCCATGCCACAGATACGCAGTATTTT
cdr3_length: 15; j_call: TRBJ2-1; clone_size: .; v_call: TRBV5-1; d_call: TRBD1; cdr3_aa: CASSPGQGPYNEQFF; cdr3_nt: TGCGCCAGCAGCCCTGGACAGGGACCCTACAATGAGCAGTTCTTC
cdr3_length: 14; j_call: TRBJ2-7; clone_size: few; v_call: TRBV3-1/TRBV3-2; d_call: .; cdr3_aa: CASSQSPTLYEQYF; cdr3_nt: TGTGCCAGCAGCCAGAGCCCCACTCTCTACGAGCAGTACTTC
cdr3_length: 16; j_call: TRBJ1-5; clone_size: .; v_call: TRBV7-8; d_call: .; cdr3_aa: CASSWGGAGSNQPQHF; cdr3_nt: TGTGCCAGCAGCTGGGGGGGGGCTGGTAGCAATCAGCCCCAGCATTTT
cdr3_length: 13; j_call: TRBJ2-3; clone_size: .; v_call: TRBV28; d_call: .; cdr3_aa: CASSWGRPDTQYF; cdr3_nt: TGTGCCAGCAGTTGGGGCCGGCCAGATACGCAGTATTTT
cdr3_length: 16; j_call: TRBJ1-1; clone_size: .; v_call: TRBV11-3; d_call: TRBD1; cdr3_aa: CASSPRTGGSGTEAFF; cdr3_nt: TGTGCCAGCAGCCCCCGGACAGGGGGGTCGGGCACTGAAGCTTTCTTT
cdr3_length: 13; j_call: TRBJ2-2; clone_size: .; v_call: TRBV6-6; d_call: TRBD1; cdr3_aa: CASGTGSTGELFF; cdr3_nt: TGTGCCAGCGGGACAGGGTCCACCGGGGAGCTGTTTTTT
cdr3_length: 15; j_call: TRBJ1-6; clone_size: few; v_call: TRBV18; d_call: TRBD1; cdr3_aa: CASSRRQGDGSPLHF; cdr3_nt: TGTGCCAGCTCACGACGACAGGGAGATGGGTCACCCCTCCACTTT
cdr3_length: 17; j_call: TRBJ1-2; clone_size: few; v_call: TRBV4-2; d_call: .; cdr3_aa: CASSQDWGGATKICYTF; cdr3_nt: TGTGCCAGCAGCCAAGATTGGGGGGGGGCTACTAAGATCTGCTACACCTTC
cdr3_length: 13; j_call: TRBJ2-3; clone_size: large; v_call: TRBV4-3; d_call: .; cdr3_aa: CASSQEGGHTQYF; cdr3_nt: TGCGCCAGCAGCCAAGAGGGGGGGCATACGCAGTATTTT
cdr3_length: 13; j_call: TRBJ1-2; clone_size: .; v_call: TRBV5-1; d_call: .; cdr3_aa: CASSSRFDYGYTF; cdr3_nt: TGCGCCAGCAGCTCTCGGTTCGATTATGGCTACACCTTC
cdr3_length: 16; j_call: TRBJ1-6; clone_size: .; v_call: TRBV29-1; d_call: TRBD1; cdr3_aa: CSVDPPTGQGYSPLHF; cdr3_nt: TGCAGCGTTGACCCCCCAACGGGACAGGGGTATTCACCCCTCCACTTT
cdr3_length: 15; j_call: TRBJ2-2; clone_size: .; v_call: TRBV6-5; d_call: .; cdr3_aa: CASTSQGGPTGELFF; cdr3_nt: TGTGCCAGCACCTCGCAAGGGGGACCCACCGGGGAGCTGTTTTTT
cdr3_length: 18; j_call: TRBJ2-4; clone_size: once; v_call: TRBV25-1; d_call: TRBD2; cdr3_aa: CASSEWGTSGVAKNIQYF; cdr3_nt: TGTGCCAGCAGTGAATGGGGGACTAGCGGGGTAGCCAAAAACATTCAGTACTTC
cdr3_length: 16; j_call: TRBJ2-4; clone_size: .; v_call: TRBV19; d_call: .; cdr3_aa: CASSILGLGAKNIQYF; cdr3_nt: TGTGCCAGTAGTATACTCGGACTGGGAGCCAAAAACATTCAGTACTTC
cdr3_length: 13; j_call: TRBJ1-5; clone_size: .; v_call: TRBV28; d_call: .; cdr3_aa: CASSFGQNQPQHF; cdr3_nt: TGTGCCAGCAGCTTTGGACAGAATCAGCCCCAGCATTTT
cdr3_length: 14; j_call: TRBJ1-1; clone_size: once; v_call: TRBV10-1; d_call: TRBD1; cdr3_aa: CASRPGTGDSEAFF; cdr3_nt: TGCGCCAGCAGGCCCGGGACAGGCGATTCTGAAGCTTTCTTT
cdr3_length: 16; j_call: TRBJ1-5; clone_size: once; v_call: TRBV27; d_call: .; cdr3_aa: CASSPLASLDNQPQHF; cdr3_nt: TGTGCCAGCAGTCCCCTTGCGAGCCTCGACAATCAGCCCCAGCATTTT
cdr3_length: 15; j_call: TRBJ2-1; clone_size: .; v_call: TRBV21-1; d_call: .; cdr3_aa: CASLTTSGIHNEQFF; cdr3_nt: TGTGCCAGCTTAACGACTAGCGGGATCCACAATGAGCAGTTCTTC
cdr3_length: 18; j_call: TRBJ2-6; clone_size: .; v_call: TRBV19; d_call: TRBD1; cdr3_aa: CASSIRPGTGSGANVLTF; cdr3_nt: TGTGCCAGTAGTATTCGTCCCGGGACAGGGTCTGGGGCCAACGTCCTGACTTTC
cdr3_length: 13; j_call: TRBJ2-1; clone_size: .; v_call: TRBV5-1; d_call: TRBD2; cdr3_aa: CASSEAGVGEQFF; cdr3_nt: TGCGCCAGCAGCGAAGCGGGAGTTGGTGAGCAGTTCTTC